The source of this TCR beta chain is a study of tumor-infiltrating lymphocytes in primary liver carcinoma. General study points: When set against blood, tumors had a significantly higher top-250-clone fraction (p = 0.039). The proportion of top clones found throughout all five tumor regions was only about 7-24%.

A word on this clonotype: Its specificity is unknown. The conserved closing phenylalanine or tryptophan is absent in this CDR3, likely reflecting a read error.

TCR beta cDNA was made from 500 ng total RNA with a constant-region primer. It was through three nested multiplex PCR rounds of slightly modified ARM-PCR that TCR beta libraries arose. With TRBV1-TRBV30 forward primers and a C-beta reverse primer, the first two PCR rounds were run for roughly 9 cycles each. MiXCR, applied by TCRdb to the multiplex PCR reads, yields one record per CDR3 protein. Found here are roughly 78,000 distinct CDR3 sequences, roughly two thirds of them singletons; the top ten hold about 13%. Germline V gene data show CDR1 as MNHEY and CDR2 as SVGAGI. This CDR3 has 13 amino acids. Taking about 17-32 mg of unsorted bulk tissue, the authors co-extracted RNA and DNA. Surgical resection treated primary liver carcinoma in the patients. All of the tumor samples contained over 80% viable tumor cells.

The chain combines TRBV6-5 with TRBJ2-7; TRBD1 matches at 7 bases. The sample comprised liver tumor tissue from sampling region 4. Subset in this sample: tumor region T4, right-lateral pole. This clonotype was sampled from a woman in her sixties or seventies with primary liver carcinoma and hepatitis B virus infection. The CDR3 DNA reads TGTGCCAGCAGAACAGGGGCCGCATACGAACAGTACTCA. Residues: CASRTGAAYEQYS.